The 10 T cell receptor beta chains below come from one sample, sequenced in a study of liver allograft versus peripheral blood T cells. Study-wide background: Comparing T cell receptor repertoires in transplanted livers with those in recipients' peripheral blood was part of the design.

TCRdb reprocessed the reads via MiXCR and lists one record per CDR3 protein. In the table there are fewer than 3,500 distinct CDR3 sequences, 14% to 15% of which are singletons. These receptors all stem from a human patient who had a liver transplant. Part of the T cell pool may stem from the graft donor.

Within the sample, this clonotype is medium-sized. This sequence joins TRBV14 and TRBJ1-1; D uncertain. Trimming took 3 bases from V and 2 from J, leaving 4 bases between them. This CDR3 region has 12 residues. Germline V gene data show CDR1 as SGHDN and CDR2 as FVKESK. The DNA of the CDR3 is TGTGCCAGCAGCCAGATTAACACTGAAGCTTTCTTT. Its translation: CASSQINTEAFF.

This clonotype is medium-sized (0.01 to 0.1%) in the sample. Here the CDR3 DNA reads TGTGCCAGCAGGATAACATTCGGCAGCAATCAGCCCCAGCATTTT. The encoded protein is CASRITFGSNQPQHF. The V gene is TRBV6-6, the J gene TRBJ1-5, with D uncertain. From germline, CDR1 is MNHNY and CDR2 SVGAGI (reference sequence). V was shortened by 6 bases and J by 1 base, with 13 bases between the two germline ends. This CDR3 spans 15 amino acids.

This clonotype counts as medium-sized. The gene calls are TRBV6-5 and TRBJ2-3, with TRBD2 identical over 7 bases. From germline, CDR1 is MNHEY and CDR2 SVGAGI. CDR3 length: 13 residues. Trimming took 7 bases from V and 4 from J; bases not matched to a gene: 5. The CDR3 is CASTPSGADTQYF. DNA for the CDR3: TGTGCCAGCACCCCTAGCGGAGCAGATACGCAGTATTTT.

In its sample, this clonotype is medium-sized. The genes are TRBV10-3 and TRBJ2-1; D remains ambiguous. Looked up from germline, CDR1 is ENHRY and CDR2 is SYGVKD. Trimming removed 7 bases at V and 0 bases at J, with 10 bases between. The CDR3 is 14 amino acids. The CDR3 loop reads CAITDGSSYNEQFF. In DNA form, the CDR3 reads TGTGCCATCACTGACGGTAGCTCCTACAATGAGCAGTTCTTC.

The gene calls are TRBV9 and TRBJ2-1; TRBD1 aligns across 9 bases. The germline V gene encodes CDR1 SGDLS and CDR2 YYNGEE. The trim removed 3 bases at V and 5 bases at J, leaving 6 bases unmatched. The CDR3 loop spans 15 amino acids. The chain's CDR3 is CASSARTGDNNEQFF. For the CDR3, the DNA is TGTGCCAGCAGCGCCCGGACAGGGGATAACAATGAGCAGTTCTTC.

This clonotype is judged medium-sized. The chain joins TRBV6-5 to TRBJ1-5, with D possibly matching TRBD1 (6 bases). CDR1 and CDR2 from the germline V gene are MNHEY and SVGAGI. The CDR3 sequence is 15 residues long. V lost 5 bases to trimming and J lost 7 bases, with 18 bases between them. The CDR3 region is CASSKGLIGGQPQHF. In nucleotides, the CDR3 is TGTGCCAGCAGTAAAGGGTTGATCGGGGGCCAGCCCCAGCATTTT.

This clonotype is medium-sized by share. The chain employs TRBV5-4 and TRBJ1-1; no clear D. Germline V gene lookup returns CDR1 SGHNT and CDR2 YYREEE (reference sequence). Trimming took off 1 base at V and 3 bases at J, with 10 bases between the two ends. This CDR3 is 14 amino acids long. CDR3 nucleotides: TGTGCCAGCAGCTTGTTTGGGGTTGACACTGAAGCTTTCTTT. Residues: CASSLFGVDTEAFF.

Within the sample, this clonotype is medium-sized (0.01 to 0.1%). This CDR3 reads CASSFSLAGGADTQYF. The CDR3 bases are TGTGCCAGCAGTTTTTCTTTAGCGGGGGGTGCAGATACGCAGTATTTT. The chain is built from TRBV6-6 and TRBJ2-3, with TRBD2 matching over 10 bases. CDR3 length: 16 residues. V lost 4 bases and J lost 4; bases outside the gene matches: 8. CDR1 and CDR2 (germline): MNHNY, SVGAGI (reference sequence).

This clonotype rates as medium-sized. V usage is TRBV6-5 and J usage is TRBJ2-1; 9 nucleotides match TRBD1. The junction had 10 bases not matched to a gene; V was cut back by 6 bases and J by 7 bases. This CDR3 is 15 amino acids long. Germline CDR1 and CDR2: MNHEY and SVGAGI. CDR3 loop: CASSGGGQGENEQFF. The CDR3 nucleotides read TGTGCCAGCAGCGGTGGGGGACAGGGAGAGAATGAGCAGTTCTTC.

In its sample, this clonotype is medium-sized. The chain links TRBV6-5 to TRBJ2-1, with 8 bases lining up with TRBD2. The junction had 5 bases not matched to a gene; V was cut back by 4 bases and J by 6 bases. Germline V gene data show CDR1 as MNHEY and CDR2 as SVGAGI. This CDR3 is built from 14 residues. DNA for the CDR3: TGTGCCAGCAGTTCTTTCCTAGCGGGCAATGAGCAGTTCTTC. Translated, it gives CASSSFLAGNEQFF.